These 20 T cell receptor beta chains share one sample of origin, sequenced in a study of T cells in Graves' hyperthyroidism and ophthalmopathy. Amplified TCR beta CDR3 regions derived from RNA transcripts. A first-round RT-PCR of the TCR CDR3 used the HTBI primer set. TCRdb redid the calling of the multiplex PCR reads with MiXCR, one entry per CDR3 protein. Of more than 550,000 distinct CDR3 sequences in the sample, 17% were seen once. Sequencing used blood. These receptors were collected from a man between 45 and 60 years old with Graves' hyperthyroidism.

V gene TRBV12-3 or TRBV12-4 combines with J gene TRBJ2-7; TRBD2 is a possible D gene (5 bases). The V and J ends lost 2 bases and 5 bases respectively, with 16 bases between them. The CDR3 has 15 amino acids. CDR3 sequence (DNA): TGTGCCAGCAGTTTAAATTTCGGACCGACTAACGAGCAGTACTTC. Its protein is CASSLNFGPTNEQYF.

J is TRBJ2-1 and V is TRBV6-2 or TRBV6-3; the D gene is possibly TRBD2 (6 bases). V was trimmed by 7 bases and J by 4 bases, leaving 17 bases between them. Germline CDR1 and CDR2: MNHEY and SVGEGT. The length of the CDR3 is 15 residues. The CDR3 here is CASKSLLGTYNEQFF. The CDR3 DNA follows: TGTGCCAGCAAATCTCTCCTGGGGACTTACAATGAGCAGTTCTTC.

This clonotype was counted at least ten times. The genes are TRBV12-5 and TRBJ1-5; no firm D call. V shed 7 bases and J shed 5 bases, with 9 bases lying between them. CDR1 and CDR2 from the germline V gene are LGHNT and FRNRAP. This CDR3 contains 12 residues. The CDR3 region has the DNA TGTGCTAGTGACCTAAGGGATCAGCCCCAGCATTTT. Protein sequence: CASDLRDQPQHF. The full variable domain, in which reference TRBV12-5 and TRBJ1-5 provide the parts outside the CDR3, is DARVTQTPRHKVTEMGQEVTMRCQPILGHNTVFWYRQTMMQGLELLAYFRNRAPLDDSGMPKDRFSAEMPDATLATLKIQPSEPRDSAVYFCASDLRDQPQHFGDGTRLSIL.

This clonotype appeared a few times. The rearrangement uses TRBV20-1 and TRBJ2-7; no firm D call. The CDR3 sequence is 9 residues long. Trimming took off 5 bases at V and 12 bases at J, with 11 bases between the two ends. Germline V gene data show CDR1 as DFQATT and CDR2 as SNEGSKA (reference sequence). The CDR3 DNA sequence: TGCAGTGCTCCACCTACTATGTACTTC. This codes for CSAPPTMYF.

The chain employs TRBV7-8 and TRBJ2-1; 10 nucleotides align to TRBD1. The CDR3 has 16 amino acids. V was pared by 5 bases and J by 7 bases, with 11 bases of the junction left unmatched. Germline assignment: CDR1 SGHVS and CDR2 FQNEAQ. The CDR3 DNA is TGTGCCAGCAGCCCAGACAGGACAGGGGGTGGGAATGAGCAGTTCTTC. This sequence encodes CASSPDRTGGGNEQFF. Using reference TRBV7-8 and TRBJ2-1 for the parts outside the CDR3, the full variable domain is GAGVSQSPRYKVAKRGQDVALRCDPISGHVSLFWYQQALGQGPEFLTYFQNEAQLDKSGLPSDRFFAERPEGSVSTLKIQRTQQEDSAVYLCASSPDRTGGGNEQFFGPGTRLTVL.

This clonotype showed up just a few times. The rearrangement links TRBV30 to TRBJ2-3, with D unresolved. Germline V lookup: CDR1 GTSNPN, CDR2 SVGIG (reference sequence). This CDR3 is built from 14 residues. V lost 1 base, J lost 0 bases, and 8 bases lay in between. The CDR3 DNA reads as TGTGCCTGGAGTGGCGTCTTAAGCACAGATACGCAGTATTTT. Protein product: CAWSGVLSTDTQYF. Together with reference TRBV30 and TRBJ2-3, the CDR3 gives the full variable domain: SQTIHQWPATLVQPVGSPLSLECTVEGTSNPNLYWYRQAAGRGLQLLFYSVGIGQISSEVPQNLSASRPQDRQFILSSKKLLLSDSGFYLCAWSGVLSTDTQYFGPGTRLTVL.

This clonotype was seen many times. The V and J genes are TRBV18 and TRBJ2-1; D not certain. Per the germline V gene, CDR1 is KGHSH and CDR2 is LQKENI. V was shortened by 3 bases and J by 4 bases, with 7 bases between the two germline ends. The CDR3 is made up of 13 amino acids. CDR3 loop: CASSPRPYNEQFF. DNA for the CDR3: TGTGCCAGCTCACCCCGCCCGTACAATGAGCAGTTCTTC.

The sample holds many counts of this clonotype. The J gene is TRBJ1-1, the V gene TRBV27; D is undetermined. The germline gives CDR1 MNHEY, CDR2 SMNVEV (reference sequence). The ends were cut back, 5 bases at V and 7 bases at J, with 17 bases in the middle. CDR3 length equals 14 residues. The CDR3 DNA reads as TGTGCCAGCAGTCTCCGGACGGCCCGAAGTGAAGCTTTCTTT. This sequence encodes CASSLRTARSEAFF.

This clonotype has ten or more counts. The V and J genes are TRBV28 and TRBJ2-3, with 12 bases identical to TRBD2. V dropped 7 bases and J dropped 3; count of bases not matched to a gene: 5. The germline V gene has CDR1 MDHEN and CDR2 SYDVKM. CDR3 length: 15 residues. The CDR3 region is CASNPTSGRTDTQYF. The CDR3, as DNA: TGTGCCAGCAATCCGACTAGCGGGAGAACAGATACGCAGTATTTT.

This clonotype was detected only a few times. V and J are TRBV19 and TRBJ2-1; TRBD2 agrees at 8 bases. CDR1 is LNHDA, CDR2 SQIVND, per germline (reference sequence). The CDR3 has 16 amino acids. The J segment lost 0 bases and the V segment lost 6 bases, leaving 7 bases of the junction unmatched. The CDR3 nucleotides are TGTGCCAGTAGCGGACTAGCACCGACCTCCTACAATGAGCAGTTCTTC. Translated, it gives CASSGLAPTSYNEQFF.

This clonotype was detected ten times or more. The V call is TRBV11-2, the J call TRBJ2-1; 8 nucleotides match TRBD1. This CDR3 has 15 amino acids. CDR1 SGHAT and CDR2 FQNNGV come from the germline V gene. J was trimmed by 1 base and V by 5 bases; bases with no gene match: 4. CDR3 sequence reads: CASSERQGSYNEQFF. CDR3 DNA: TGTGCCAGCAGCGAGCGACAGGGGTCCTACAATGAGCAGTTCTTC.

This clonotype was counted ten times or more. This chain connects TRBV7-2 to TRBJ1-6; the D gene is possibly TRBD1 (5 bases). This CDR3 is built from 15 residues. CDR1 SGHTA and CDR2 FQGNSA come from the germline V gene. Trimming took off 5 bases at V and 7 bases at J, with 15 bases between the two ends. CDR3 sequence reads: CASSAQAFQNSPLHF. Written as DNA, the CDR3 is TGTGCCAGCAGCGCACAGGCATTTCAGAATTCACCCCTCCACTTT.

The chain employs TRBV19 and TRBJ1-3; unclear D gene. The CDR3 contains 13 residues. Trimming pared 4 bases from V and 8 bases from J, leaving 12 bases between. Germline V gene lookup returns CDR1 LNHDA and CDR2 SQIVND (reference sequence). As DNA, the CDR3 is TGTGCCAGTAGTAGATACGCCCTGGACACCATATATTTT. Amino acids: CASSRYALDTIYF.

This clonotype was picked up many times. The genes are TRBV5-1 and TRBJ2-5; the D gene is possibly TRBD1 (6 bases). This CDR3 has 16 residues. The germline V gene encodes CDR1 SGHRS and CDR2 YFSETQ. The V gene lost 0 bases and the J gene lost 1 base, with 13 bases spanning the gap. CDR3 residues: CASSLGIGRGQETQYF. As DNA, the CDR3 is TGCGCCAGCAGCTTGGGAATAGGCAGGGGCCAAGAGACCCAGTACTTC.

This clonotype was counted a few times. The rearrangement uses TRBV25-1 and TRBJ2-1; maybe TRBD1 (5 bases). V was trimmed by 3 bases and J by 4 bases, leaving 13 bases between them. This CDR3 spans 15 amino acids. Germline V gene data show CDR1 as MGHDK and CDR2 as SYGVNS. In DNA form, the CDR3 reads TGTGCCAGCAGTGACATCCGGACACCTTACAATGAGCAGTTCTTC. Protein: CASSDIRTPYNEQFF. The whole variable domain, filled in from reference TRBV25-1 and TRBJ2-1, reads EADIYQTPRYLVIGTGKKITLECSQTMGHDKMYWYQQDPGMELHLIHYSYGVNSTEKGDLSSESTVSRIRTEHFPLTLESARPSHTSQYLCASSDIRTPYNEQFFGPGTRLTVL.

This clonotype was counted a few times. This chain links TRBV30 with TRBJ1-2; D might be TRBD1 (5 bases). Germline-derived CDR1 and CDR2 are GTSNPN and SVGIG (reference sequence). V gave up 2 bases and J gave up 8 bases, with 18 bases separating them. This CDR3 has 14 residues. The CDR3 here is CAWSPLVDRSGYTF. The DNA of the CDR3 is TGTGCCTGGAGTCCCTTAGTAGACAGAAGCGGCTACACCTTC. The full variable domain, completed using reference TRBV30 and TRBJ1-2, is SQTIHQWPATLVQPVGSPLSLECTVEGTSNPNLYWYRQAAGRGLQLLFYSVGIGQISSEVPQNLSASRPQDRQFILSSKKLLLSDSGFYLCAWSPLVDRSGYTFGSGTRLTVV.

Remarks on this clonotype: A read error may explain this, as a much larger clone is one base away. The chain joins TRBV28 to TRBJ1-5; TRBD1 might be the D (6 bases). Germline V CDR1 and CDR2: MDHEN, SYDVKM. The CDR3 spans 14 residues. In nucleotides, the CDR3 is TGTGCCAGCAGTTTATGGACAGGCAAGCAGCCCCAGCATTTT. This codes for CASSLWTGKQPQHF. Combining the CDR3 with reference TRBV28 and TRBJ1-5 gives the whole variable domain DVKVTQSSRYLVKRTGEKVFLECVQDMDHENMFWYRQDPGLGLRLIYFSYDVKMKEKGDIPEGYSVSREKKERFSLILESASTNQTSMYLCASSLWTGKQPQHFGDGTRLSIL.

There are many counts of this clonotype. The V call is TRBV2, the J call TRBJ2-7; no firm D call. The CDR3 has 13 residues. Trimming left V 1 base short and J 3 bases short, with 7 bases between. Per germline, CDR1 SNHLY and CDR2 FYNNEI. Written as DNA, the CDR3 is TGTGCCAGCAGTGAAGGACCACGCTACGAGCAGTACTTC. Translating gives CASSEGPRYEQYF.

There are many counts of this clonotype. The chain links TRBV20-1 to TRBJ1-1, with 8 bases identical to TRBD1. This CDR3 spans 13 amino acids. Germline V CDR1 and CDR2: DFQATT, SNEGSKA (reference sequence). V shed 4 bases and J 7 bases; nucleotides not matched to a gene: 8. CDR3: CSAIWTGRIEAFF. The CDR3, as DNA: TGCAGTGCTATCTGGACAGGGCGGATTGAAGCTTTCTTT.

V usage is TRBV6-2 or TRBV6-3 and J usage is TRBJ2-7; 8 nucleotides line up with TRBD1. The J segment lost 5 bases and the V segment lost 6 bases, leaving 9 bases of the junction unmatched. CDR3 length: 14 residues. Germline-derived CDR1 and CDR2 are MNHEY and SVGEGT. The CDR3 DNA follows: TGTGCCAGCAGAAGGGCAGGGGGCGAGAACGAGCAGTACTTC. The encoded protein is CASRRAGGENEQYF.